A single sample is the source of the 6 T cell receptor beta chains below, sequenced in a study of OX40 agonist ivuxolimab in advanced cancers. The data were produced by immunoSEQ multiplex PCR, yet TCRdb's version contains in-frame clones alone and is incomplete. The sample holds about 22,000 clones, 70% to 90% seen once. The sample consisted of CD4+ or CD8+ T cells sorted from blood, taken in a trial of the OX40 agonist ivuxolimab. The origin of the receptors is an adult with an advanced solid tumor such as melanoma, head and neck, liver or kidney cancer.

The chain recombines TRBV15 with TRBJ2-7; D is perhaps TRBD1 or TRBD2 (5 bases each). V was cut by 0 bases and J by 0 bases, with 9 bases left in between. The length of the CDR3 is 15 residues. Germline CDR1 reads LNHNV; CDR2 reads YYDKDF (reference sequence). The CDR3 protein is CATSRDGTTSYEQYF. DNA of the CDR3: TGTGCCACCAGCAGAGACGGGACGACCTCCTACGAGCAGTACTTC.

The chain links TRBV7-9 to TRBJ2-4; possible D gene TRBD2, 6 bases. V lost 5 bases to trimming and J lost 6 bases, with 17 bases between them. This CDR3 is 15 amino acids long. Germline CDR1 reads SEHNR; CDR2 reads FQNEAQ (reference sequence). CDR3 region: CASSPRWGGGNIQYF. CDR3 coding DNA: TGTGCCAGCAGCCCTAGGTGGGGAGGCGGAAACATTCAGTACTTC.

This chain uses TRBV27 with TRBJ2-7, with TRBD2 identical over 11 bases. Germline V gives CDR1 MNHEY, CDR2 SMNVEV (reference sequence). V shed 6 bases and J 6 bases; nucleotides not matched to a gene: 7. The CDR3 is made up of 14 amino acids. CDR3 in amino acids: CASSFSGRAGEQYF. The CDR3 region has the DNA TGTGCCAGCAGCTTTAGCGGGAGGGCCGGCGAGCAGTACTTC.

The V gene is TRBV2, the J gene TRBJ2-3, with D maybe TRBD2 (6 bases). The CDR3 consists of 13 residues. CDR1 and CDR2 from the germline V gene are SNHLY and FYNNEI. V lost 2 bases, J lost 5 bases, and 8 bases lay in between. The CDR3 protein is CASSEYGGDTQYF. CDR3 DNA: TGTGCCAGCAGTGAATACGGGGGAGATACGCAGTATTTT.

The CDR3 region is CASSFLPGTTDTQYF. The CDR3 DNA reads as TGTGCCAGCAGCTTTCTCCCCGGGACCACAGATACGCAGTATTTT. The V call is TRBV7-2, the J call TRBJ2-3; D may correspond to TRBD1 or TRBD2 (5 bases each). The CDR3 covers 15 residues. V lost 3 bases, J lost 2 bases, and 12 bases lay in between. CDR1 is SGHTA, CDR2 FQGNSA, per germline.

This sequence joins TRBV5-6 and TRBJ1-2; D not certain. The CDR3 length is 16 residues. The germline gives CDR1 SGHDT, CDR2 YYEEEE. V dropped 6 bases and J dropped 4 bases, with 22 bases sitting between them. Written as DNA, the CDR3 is TGTGCCAGCACTATAGAGACCGAAACAGCGATCTATGGCTACACCTTC. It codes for CASTIETETAIYGYTF.